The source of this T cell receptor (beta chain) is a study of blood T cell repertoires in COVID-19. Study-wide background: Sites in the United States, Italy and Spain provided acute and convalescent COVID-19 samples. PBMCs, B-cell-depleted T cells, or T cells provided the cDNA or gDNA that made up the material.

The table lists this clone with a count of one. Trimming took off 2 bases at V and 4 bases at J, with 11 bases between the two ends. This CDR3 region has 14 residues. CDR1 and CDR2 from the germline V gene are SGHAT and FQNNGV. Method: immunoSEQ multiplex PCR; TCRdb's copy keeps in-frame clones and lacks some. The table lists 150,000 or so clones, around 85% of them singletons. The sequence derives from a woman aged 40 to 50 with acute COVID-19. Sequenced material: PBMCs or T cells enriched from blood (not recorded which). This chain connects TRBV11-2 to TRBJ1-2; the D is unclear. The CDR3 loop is CASSLNPPVYGYTF. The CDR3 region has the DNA TGTGCCAGCAGCTTAAACCCGCCGGTCTATGGCTACACCTTC.